These 7 T cell receptor beta chains were all obtained from the same sample, sequenced in a study of Ad26.COV2.S vaccination and SARS-CoV-2 variants. Assay used: immunoSEQ multiplex PCR; TCRdb lists only in-frame clones, some missing. The sample includes around 450,000 clones, about 88% seen only once; the top ten take about 2.7%. Specified treatment: roughly 18 received Ad26.COV2.S at low or high dose, single or two shots; roughly 5 received placebo; per-sample allocation not given. The samples were gathered on day 63 after the first injection of vaccine or placebo. The source was peripheral blood, collected in a trial of Ad26.COV2.S vaccine versus placebo. The receptors here all came from a person between 18 and 60 years old who received the Ad26.COV2.S COVID-19 vaccine or a placebo.

The rearrangement joins TRBV18 to TRBJ1-1; the D gene is possibly TRBD1 (5 bases). Germline V gene data show CDR1 as KGHSH and CDR2 as LQKENI. CDR3 length: 16 residues. Trimming cost V 4 bases and J 0 bases, with 15 bases left between them. DNA for the CDR3: TGTGCCAGCTCACTCACACCCAGGGACGTGAACACTGAAGCTTTCTTT. Translating gives CASSLTPRDVNTEAFF.

The chain joins TRBV13 to TRBJ1-2, with D unclear. The CDR3 totals 15 residues. Germline CDR1 is PRHDT and CDR2 is FYEKMQ (reference sequence). V was pared by 7 bases and J by 2 bases, with 17 bases between. CDR3 sequence: CASIASGENNYGYTF. The CDR3 DNA sequence: TGTGCCAGCATAGCATCCGGGGAAAACAACTATGGCTACACCTTC.

This sequence joins TRBV7-8 and TRBJ2-3; the match to TRBD1 covers 7 bases. Trimming took 4 bases from V and 5 from J; bases not matched to a gene: 24. The CDR3 length is 20 residues. Germline V gene sequence: CDR1 SGHVS, CDR2 FQNEAQ. CDR3 DNA: TGTGCCAGCAGCTATTCCCTAAAAACGTTGACAGGGCTAATGGTAGATACGCAGTATTTT. This codes for CASSYSLKTLTGLMVDTQYF.

The chain links TRBV18 to TRBJ1-2, with D unresolved. Germline lookup yields CDR1 KGHSH and CDR2 LQKENI. Trimming pared 3 bases from V and 6 bases from J, leaving 11 bases between. This CDR3 has 13 residues. The CDR3, as DNA: TGTGCCAGCTCACCGACTGAAATGAATGGCTACACCTTC. This codes for CASSPTEMNGYTF.

This clone turned up a few times. The rearrangement joins TRBV5-1 to TRBJ1-4; no clear D gene. Germline CDR1 is SGHRS and CDR2 is YFSETQ. This CDR3 contains 15 residues. The V end was cut by 0 bases, the J end by 4 bases, with 10 bases between. The CDR3 DNA is TGCGCCAGCAGCTTGGATGGCCTACTTAATGAAAAACTGTTTTTT. Residues: CASSLDGLLNEKLFF.

The chain links TRBV18 to TRBJ2-7; tentatively, D is TRBD1 (5 bases). The germline V and J ends were trimmed by 2 bases and 5 bases, with 16 bases remaining between them. In germline, CDR1 is KGHSH, CDR2 LQKENI. This CDR3 is built from 15 residues. CDR3 in DNA: TGTGCCAGCTCACCAAGTCAGGGCATCGGGCACGAGCAGTACTTC. Encoded protein: CASSPSQGIGHEQYF.

This clone was found a few times. V is TRBV25-1 and J is TRBJ1-3; 7 nucleotides align to TRBD1. Germline CDR1 reads MGHDK; CDR2 reads SYGVNS. This CDR3 has 18 residues. V lost 4 bases to trimming and J lost 0 bases; unmatched junction nucleotides: 12. Written as DNA, the CDR3 is TGTGCCAGCAGTGGCAAACGGGACAGATCCAGCTCTGGAAACACCATATATTTT. Protein sequence: CASSGKRDRSSSGNTIYF. Full variable domain (outside the CDR3, taken from reference TRBV25-1 and TRBJ1-3): EADIYQTPRYLVIGTGKKITLECSQTMGHDKMYWYQQDPGMELHLIHYSYGVNSTEKGDLSSESTVSRIRTEHFPLTLESARPSHTSQYLCASSGKRDRSSSGNTIYFGEGSWLTVV.